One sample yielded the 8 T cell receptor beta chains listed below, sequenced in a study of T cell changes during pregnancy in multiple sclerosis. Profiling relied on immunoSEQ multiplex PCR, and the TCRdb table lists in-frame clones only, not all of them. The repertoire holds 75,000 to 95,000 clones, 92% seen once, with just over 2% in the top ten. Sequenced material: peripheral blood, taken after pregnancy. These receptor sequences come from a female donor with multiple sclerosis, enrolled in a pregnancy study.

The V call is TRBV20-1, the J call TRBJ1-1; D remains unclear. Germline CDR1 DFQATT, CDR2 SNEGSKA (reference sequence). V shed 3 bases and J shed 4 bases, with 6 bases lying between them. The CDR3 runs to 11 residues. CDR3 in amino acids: CSARRSTEAFF. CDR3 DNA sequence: TGCAGTGCTAGGAGGAGCACTGAAGCTTTCTTT.

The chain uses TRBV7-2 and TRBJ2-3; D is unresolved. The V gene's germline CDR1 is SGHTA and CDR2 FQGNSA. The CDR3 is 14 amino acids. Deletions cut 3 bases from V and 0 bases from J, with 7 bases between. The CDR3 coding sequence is TGTGCCAGCAGCTTTCCCGGGAGCACAGATACGCAGTATTTT. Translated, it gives CASSFPGSTDTQYF.

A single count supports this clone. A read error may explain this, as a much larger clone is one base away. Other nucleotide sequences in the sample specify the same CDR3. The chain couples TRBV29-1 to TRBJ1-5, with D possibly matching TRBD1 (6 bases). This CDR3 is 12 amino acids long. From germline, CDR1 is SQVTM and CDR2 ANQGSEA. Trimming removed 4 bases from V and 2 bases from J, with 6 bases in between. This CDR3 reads CSVGQGNQPQHF. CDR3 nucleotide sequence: TGCAGCGTTGGACAGGGCAATCAGCCCCAGCATTTT. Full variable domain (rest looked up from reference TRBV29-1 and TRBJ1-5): SAVISQKPSRDICQRGTSLTIQCQVDSQVTMMFWYRQQPGQSLTLIATANQGSEATYESGFVIDKFPISRPNLTFSTLTVSNMSPEDSSIYLCSVGQGNQPQHFGDGTRLSIL.

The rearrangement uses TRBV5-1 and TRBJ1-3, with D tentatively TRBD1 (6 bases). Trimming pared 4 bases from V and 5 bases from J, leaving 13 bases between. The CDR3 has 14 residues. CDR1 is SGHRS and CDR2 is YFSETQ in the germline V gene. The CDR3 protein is CASSQGSIRNTIYF. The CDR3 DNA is TGCGCCAGCAGCCAGGGGAGCATAAGAAACACCATATATTTT.

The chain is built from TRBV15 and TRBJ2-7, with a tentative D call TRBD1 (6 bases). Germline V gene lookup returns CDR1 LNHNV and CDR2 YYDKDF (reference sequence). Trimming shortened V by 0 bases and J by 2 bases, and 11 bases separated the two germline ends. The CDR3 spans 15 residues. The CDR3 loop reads CATSREGAPTYEQYF. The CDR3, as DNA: TGTGCCACCAGCAGAGAGGGGGCACCAACCTACGAGCAGTACTTC.

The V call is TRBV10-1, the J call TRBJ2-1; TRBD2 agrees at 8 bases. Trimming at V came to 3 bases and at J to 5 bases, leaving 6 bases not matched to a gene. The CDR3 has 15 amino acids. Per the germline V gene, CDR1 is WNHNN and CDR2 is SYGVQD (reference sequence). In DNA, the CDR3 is TGCGCCAGCAGTGACTTAGCGGGAAGGAACAATGAGCAGTTCTTC. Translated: CASSDLAGRNNEQFF.

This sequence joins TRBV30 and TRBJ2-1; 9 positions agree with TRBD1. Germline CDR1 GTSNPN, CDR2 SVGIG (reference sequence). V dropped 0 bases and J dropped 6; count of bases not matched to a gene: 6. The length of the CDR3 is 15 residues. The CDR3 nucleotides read TGTGCCTGGAGTGTGGGACAGGGATTCGGCAATGAGCAGTTCTTC. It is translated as CAWSVGQGFGNEQFF.

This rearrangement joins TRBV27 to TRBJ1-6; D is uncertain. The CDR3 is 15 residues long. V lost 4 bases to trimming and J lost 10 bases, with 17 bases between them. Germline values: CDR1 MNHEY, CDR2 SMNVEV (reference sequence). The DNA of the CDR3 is TGTGCCAGCAGTTACGCGGGAGGAGGGCAATCACCCCTCCACTTT. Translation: CASSYAGGGQSPLHF.